These 27 T cell receptor beta chains originate from one sample sequenced in a study of blood T cell repertoires in COVID-19. The method was immunoSEQ multiplex PCR; TCRdb's version includes in-frame clones alone and lacks a portion of them. The sample consists of 65,000 to 90,000 clones, 87% of them appearing once. The sequenced sample was peripheral blood. The receptors derive from a woman in her fifties or sixties with active or convalescent COVID-19.

The J gene is TRBJ1-1, the V gene TRBV12-3 or TRBV12-4; a possible D gene is TRBD1 (6 bases). The CDR3 runs 13 residues. Trimming shortened V by 5 bases and J by 7 bases, and 14 bases separated the two germline ends. In nucleotides, the CDR3 is TGTGCCAGCAGTCCGGAACAGGGCATTGAAGCTTTCTTT. As protein: CASSPEQGIEAFF.

This chain links TRBV5-4 with TRBJ2-5; the D is unclear. V lost 1 base and J lost 1, with 11 bases in between. The germline V gene has CDR1 SGHNT and CDR2 YYREEE (reference sequence). This CDR3 is 15 amino acids long. CDR3 DNA sequence: TGTGCCAGCAGCTTGACTGCGCCGGGCCAAGAGACCCAGTACTTC. Translated: CASSLTAPGQETQYF. Full variable domain (remainder filled in from reference TRBV5-4 and TRBJ2-5): ETGVTQSPTHLIKTRGQQVTLRCSSQSGHNTVSWYQQALGQGPQFIFQYYREEENGRGNFPPRFSGLQFPNYSSELNVNALELDDSALYLCASSLTAPGQETQYFGPGTRLLVL.

Only a few counts were recorded for this clone. The gene calls are TRBV9 and TRBJ1-1, with D perhaps TRBD1 (6 bases). Germline values: CDR1 SGDLS, CDR2 YYNGEE. The CDR3 totals 13 residues. V lost 5 bases to trimming and J lost 1 base, with 9 bases between them. CDR3 bases: TGTGCCAGCAGTGCGGACAGGAACACTGAAGCTTTCTTT. Encoded protein: CASSADRNTEAFF. Filled out from reference TRBV9 and TRBJ1-1, the complete variable domain reads DSGVTQTPKHLITATGQRVTLRCSPRSGDLSVYWYQQSLDQGLQFLIQYYNGEERAKGNILERFSAQQFPDLHSELNLSSLELGDSALYFCASSADRNTEAFFGQGTRLTVV.

The chain has TRBV3-1 (or the pseudogene TRBV3-2) and TRBJ1-1; a weak D match, TRBD1 (5 bases). The V end was cut by 6 bases, the J end by 0 bases, with 11 bases between. CDR1 is LGHDT, CDR2 YNNKEL, per germline (reference sequence). The CDR3 has 14 residues. CDR3 nucleotide sequence: TGTGCCAGCAGATCCTTAGGGGTGAACACTGAAGCTTTCTTT. Translating it yields CASRSLGVNTEAFF.

The table lists this clone with many counts. The CDR3 DNA follows: TGTGCCAGTAGTAGGGCAGGTTCCCTATATGGCTACACCTTC. This codes for CASSRAGSLYGYTF. The chain is built from TRBV19 and TRBJ1-2; D remains ambiguous. This CDR3 has 14 amino acids. With 4 bases removed from V and 5 bases from J, the gap between germline ends came to 14 bases. The V gene's germline CDR1 is LNHDA and CDR2 SQIVND (reference sequence).

The chain is built from TRBV5-1 and TRBJ1-1, with TRBD1 identical over 8 bases. This CDR3 has 14 amino acids. The germline V gene has CDR1 SGHRS and CDR2 YFSETQ. Trimming removed 2 bases from V and 5 bases from J; junction bases left unmatched: 5. CDR3: CASSFDRGSTEAFF. CDR3 in DNA: TGCGCCAGCAGCTTTGACAGGGGTAGTACTGAAGCTTTCTTT. Based on the CDR3 plus reference TRBV5-1 and TRBJ1-1, the full variable domain is KAGVTQTPRYLIKTRGQQVTLSCSPISGHRSVSWYQQTPGQGLQFLFEYFSETQRNKGNFPGRFSGRQFSNSRSEMNVSTLELGDSALYLCASSFDRGSTEAFFGQGTRLTVV.

The J gene is TRBJ2-7, the V gene TRBV4-1; 9 bases align to TRBD2. The length of the CDR3 is 15 residues. J was trimmed by 3 bases and V by 4 bases; bases with no gene match: 7. Germline-derived CDR1 and CDR2 are MGHRA and YSYEKL. The CDR3 DNA is TGCGCCAGCAGCCCAAGGACTAGCGAGGTCTACGAGCAGTACTTC. Amino acid sequence: CASSPRTSEVYEQYF.

This chain joins TRBV21-1 and TRBJ2-4; the D call TRBD1 from the table was never checked on the DNA. TRBV21-1 is listed as a pseudogene. The CDR3 has 15 amino acids. CDR3 protein: CASSKATGAKNIQYF. The CDR3 nucleotides are TGTGCCAGCAGCAAAGCCACAGGGGCGAAAAACATTCAGTACTTC.

V and J are TRBV2 and TRBJ2-7; possibly TRBD2 for D (6 bases). Germline V gene lookup returns CDR1 SNHLY and CDR2 FYNNEI. Trimming shortened V by 8 bases and J by 2 bases, and 19 bases separated the two germline ends. There are 15 residues in the CDR3. For the CDR3, the DNA is TGTGCCAGCCCCACCCCGGCAGGAGGGCCCTACGAGCAGTACTTC. It translates to CASPTPAGGPYEQYF.

This chain links TRBV6-1 with TRBJ2-1, with 11 bases matching TRBD1. The CDR3 sequence is 13 residues long. V shed 0 bases and J 15 bases; nucleotides not matched to a gene: 4. Germline V lookup: CDR1 MNHNS, CDR2 SASEGT. CDR3 region: CASSEAEGTGGFF. CDR3 DNA sequence: TGTGCCAGCAGTGAAGCTGAGGGGACAGGGGGGTTCTTC.

The table lists this clone with a count of one. The chain is built from TRBV6-5 and TRBJ1-4; 9 bases are a match to TRBD1. The CDR3 is 14 residues long. The germline V gene has CDR1 MNHEY and CDR2 SVGAGI. The V and J ends lost 4 bases and 6 bases, in that order; junction bases with no gene match: 3. CDR3 residues: CASSLGQGDEKLFF. The DNA of the CDR3 is TGTGCCAGCAGTTTGGGACAGGGAGATGAAAAACTGTTTTTT.

The chain is built from TRBV6-2 or TRBV6-3 and TRBJ2-1; 14 bases line up with TRBD2. Germline loops: CDR1 MNHEY, CDR2 SVGEGT. J was trimmed by 9 bases and V by 5 bases; bases with no gene match: 6. The CDR3 runs to 15 residues. The CDR3 protein is CASSLTSGGAAEQFF. The CDR3 region has the DNA TGTGCCAGCAGTCTGACTAGCGGGGGGGCCGCTGAGCAGTTCTTC.

The V gene is TRBV2, the J gene TRBJ2-7; the match to TRBD1 covers 10 bases. Losses at the gene ends were 8 bases for V and 6 bases for J; bases not matched to a gene: 13. CDR3 length equals 15 residues. Germline CDR1 SNHLY, CDR2 FYNNEI. The CDR3: CASPRRDRGQGEQYF. CDR3 bases: TGTGCCAGCCCACGGCGGGACAGGGGACAAGGCGAGCAGTACTTC.

The gene calls are TRBV24-1 and TRBJ2-2, with 9 bases that match TRBD2. Germline CDR1 and CDR2: KGHDR and SFDVKD. This CDR3 contains 17 residues. Trimming at V came to 6 bases and at J to 5 bases, leaving 12 bases not matched to a gene. The CDR3 loop is CATSSAAGTSFTGELFF. In DNA form, the CDR3 reads TGTGCCACCAGTTCAGCCGCCGGGACTAGCTTTACCGGGGAGCTGTTTTTT.

The V and J genes are TRBV5-1 and TRBJ2-1; TRBD2 matches at 13 bases. The CDR3 contains 15 residues. The junction had 2 bases not matched to a gene; V was cut back by 4 bases and J by 4 bases. Germline CDR1 SGHRS, CDR2 YFSETQ. The CDR3 spells CASSGGLAGYNEQFF. DNA of the CDR3: TGCGCCAGCAGCGGGGGACTAGCGGGATACAATGAGCAGTTCTTC.

The genes are TRBV5-4 and TRBJ1-4; D may be TRBD1 (6 bases). Germline CDR1 and CDR2: SGHNT and YYREEE (reference sequence). The CDR3 has 15 residues. V shed 5 bases and J shed 4 bases, with 15 bases lying between them. The CDR3 region is CASSSGQSYNEKLFF. As DNA, the CDR3 is TGTGCCAGCAGTTCTGGACAGTCGTATAATGAAAAACTGTTTTTT. The complete variable domain, with remaining parts taken from reference TRBV5-4 and TRBJ1-4, reads ETGVTQSPTHLIKTRGQQVTLRCSSQSGHNTVSWYQQALGQGPQFIFQYYREEENGRGNFPPRFSGLQFPNYSSELNVNALELDDSALYLCASSSGQSYNEKLFFGSGTQLSVL.

The rearrangement joins TRBV5-4 to TRBJ1-2; the D gene is possibly TRBD1 (6 bases). The CDR3 totals 15 residues. Germline CDR1 SGHNT, CDR2 YYREEE (reference sequence). V shed 3 bases and J shed 4 bases, with 16 bases lying between them. CDR3 DNA sequence: TGTGCCAGCAGCTGGAACTCACAGGGCGGCTATGGCTACACCTTC. Translation gives CASSWNSQGGYGYTF.

This CDR3 is CASSPDRTSYEQYF. The CDR3 DNA reads TGTGCCAGCTCACCCGACAGGACTTCCTACGAGCAGTACTTC. The chain uses TRBV18 and TRBJ2-7; possible D gene TRBD1, 6 bases. CDR1 is KGHSH and CDR2 is LQKENI in the germline V gene. The CDR3 consists of 14 residues. Trimming took off 3 bases at V and 1 base at J, with 10 bases between the two ends. Based on the CDR3 plus reference TRBV18 and TRBJ2-7, the full variable domain is NAGVMQNPRHLVRRRGQEARLRCSPMKGHSHVYWYRQLPEEGLKFMVYLQKENIIDESGMPKERFSAEFPKEGPSILRIQQVVRGDSAAYFCASSPDRTSYEQYFGPGTRLTVT.

The rearrangement links TRBV18 to TRBJ2-2; D is perhaps TRBD1 (6 bases). The CDR3 consists of 15 residues. Germline CDR1 KGHSH, CDR2 LQKENI. Trimming left V 1 base short and J 7 bases short, with 13 bases between. CDR3 nucleotides: TGTGCCAGCTCACCACTCAACACAGGGTTCGGGGAGCTGTTTTTT. It translates to CASSPLNTGFGELFF.

The chain links TRBV6-5 to TRBJ2-7, with 9 bases lining up with TRBD2. This CDR3 is 15 amino acids long. Trimming took 0 bases from V and 4 from J; bases not matched to a gene: 4. Germline V CDR1 and CDR2: MNHEY, SVGAGI. CDR3 in DNA: TGTGCCAGCAGTTACTCTTCGGGACTAGCTTACGAGCAGTACTTC. It is translated as CASSYSSGLAYEQYF.

The chain employs TRBV10-3 and TRBJ2-3; D perhaps matches TRBD2 (5 bases). CDR1 and CDR2 from the germline V gene are ENHRY and SYGVKD. This CDR3 is built from 12 residues. V gave up 2 bases and J gave up 8 bases, with 8 bases separating them. CDR3 DNA sequence: TGTGCCATCAGTGAGGGAGGAGGTACGCAGTATTTT. This encodes CAISEGGGTQYF.

This clone came up once. The V gene is TRBV18, the J gene TRBJ1-1; a weak D match, TRBD1 (6 bases). Germline loops: CDR1 KGHSH, CDR2 LQKENI. V lost 1 base and J lost 7, with 7 bases in between. The CDR3 contains 12 residues. The CDR3 bases are TGTGCCAGCTCACCACACAGGGATGAAGCTTTCTTT. Translating gives CASSPHRDEAFF. The complete variable domain, with remaining parts taken from reference TRBV18 and TRBJ1-1, reads NAGVMQNPRHLVRRRGQEARLRCSPMKGHSHVYWYRQLPEEGLKFMVYLQKENIIDESGMPKERFSAEFPKEGPSILRIQQVVRGDSAAYFCASSPHRDEAFFGQGTRLTVV.

The rearrangement joins TRBV7-2 to TRBJ2-5, with TRBD2 matching 7 bases. The CDR3 has 15 amino acids. CDR1 SGHTA and CDR2 FQGNSA come from the germline V gene. With 0 bases clipped from V and 2 bases from J, the junction kept 3 bases outside the gene matches. The CDR3 here is CASSLAGLQQETQYF. Here the CDR3 DNA reads TGTGCCAGCAGCTTAGCGGGACTACAACAAGAGACCCAGTACTTC.

V is TRBV3-1 (or the pseudogene TRBV3-2) and J is TRBJ1-2; tentative D call: TRBD1 (6 bases). Deletions cut 5 bases from V and 6 bases from J, with 13 bases between. CDR1 is LGHDT and CDR2 is YNNKEL in the germline V gene (reference sequence). The CDR3 covers 13 residues. CDR3 in amino acids: CASSARQADGYTF. CDR3 coding DNA: TGTGCCAGCAGCGCCAGACAGGCCGATGGCTACACCTTC.

Concerning this clone itself: One junction end does not reproduce the germline sequence, and a read error may be involved. The chain uses TRBV7-7 and TRBJ2-3, with D possibly TRBD2 on 5 matching bases. Germline V CDR1 and CDR2: SSHAT, FNYEAQ (reference sequence). The CDR3 extends over 15 amino acids. CDR3 in amino acids: CASSLGAEITDTQYF. The CDR3 region has the DNA TGTGCTAGCAGCTTAGGAGCGGAAATTACAGATACGCAGTATTTT.

The V and J genes are TRBV6-2 or TRBV6-3 and TRBJ1-3; 8 bases are shared with TRBD1. CDR3 length: 15 residues. V lost 6 bases, J lost 2 bases, and 6 bases stayed unmatched. CDR1 is MNHEY, CDR2 SVGEGT, per germline. CDR3 in amino acids: CASSYPTGAGNTIYF. CDR3 bases: TGTGCCAGCAGCTATCCGACAGGGGCTGGAAACACCATATATTTT.

This chain links TRBV7-3 with TRBJ2-3, with 7 bases matching TRBD1. This CDR3 spans 15 amino acids. The germline CDR1 and CDR2 sequences are SGHTA and FQGTGA. V gave up 5 bases and J gave up 4 bases; unmatched junction bases: 9. The CDR3 loop is CASSRDRGAADTQYF. In nucleotides, the CDR3 is TGTGCCAGCAGCCGGGACAGAGGGGCGGCAGATACGCAGTATTTT.